These T cell receptor beta chains were read from a single sample in a study of lymphopenia after photon versus proton radiotherapy. Repertoires were generated with immunoSEQ multiplex PCR, while TCRdb's copy carries only in-frame clones and drops some. The sample holds about 16,000 clones; 75% to 90% are singletons and the top ten take about 60%. This specimen consisted of peripheral blood, obtained from a patient treated with proton-based radiotherapy. These TCRs come from a woman aged 60-70 years with cholangiocarcinoma. Some clones in this sample may be carry-over from other donors' samples. Each CDR3 is given with its conserved first and last residue. Some rows have no size entry. The others give once, few or many, or a class for an expanded clone.

size: NA
V: TRBV27
CDR3: CASSLYNEQFF

size: NA
V: TRBV4-2
CDR3: CASSLRSSETQYF

size: NA
V: TRBV5-5
CDR3: CASSLGTRSYNSPLHF

size: few
V: TRBV6-1
CDR3: CASSEDRGSYEQYF

size: NA
V: TRBV7-9
CDR3: CASSGDSRAFAFF

size: once
V: TRBV7-2
CDR3: CASSLPRGQGSYNEQFF

size: once
V: TRBV5-4
CDR3: CASSFGGRSSGANVLTF

size: few
V: TRBV7-9
CDR3: CASSLSGQPTGEQYF

size: NA
V: TRBV9
CDR3: CASSVADSQGNTIYF

size: once
V: TRBV19
CDR3: CASRSGGRYNEQFF

size: NA
V: TRBV12-5
CDR3: CASGLATGPRPATNEKLFF

size: NA
V: TRBV7-6
CDR3: CASSLGTGNYEQYF

size: NA
V: TRBV9
CDR3: CASSPRLGGSTDTQYF

size: NA
V: TRBV6-4
CDR3: CASSVHGNSPLHF

size: once
V: TRBV11-2
CDR3: CASSHALYEQYF

size: NA
V: TRBV7-5
CDR3: CARSFDTMNTEAFF

size: NA
V: TRBV6-5
CDR3: CASSRYDNTEAFF

size: NA
V: TRBV25-1
CDR3: CASSEGQGLAGQYF

size: once
V: TRBV10-3
CDR3: CAISEQRHRGEAFF

size: NA
V: TRBV7-9
CDR3: CASSLWVAGPTDTQYF

size: NA
V: TRBV18
CDR3: CASSPDRTGGDTQYF

size: NA
V: TRBV7-2
CDR3: CASSLRYEQYF

size: few
V: TRBV5-1
CDR3: CASSLSTPPTGELFF

size: NA
V: TRBV5-1
CDR3: CASRAGGGAGSYNEQFF

size: NA
V: TRBV5-4
CDR3: CPSSLPLGTGIDEQFF

size: once
V: TRBV5-1
CDR3: CASSLEVPSETQYF

size: once
V: TRBV11-2
CDR3: CASSQTGGSYEQYF

size: NA
V: TRBV5-4
CDR3: CASSSDQGSSPLHF

size: NA
V: TRBV27
CDR3: CASSPVSPDVRQFF

size: NA
V: TRBV2
CDR3: CASSEDGWGNEQFF

size: NA
V: TRBV7-2
CDR3: CASSSPGLAGGRETQYF

size: NA
V: TRBV25-1
CDR3: CASRQAGEETQYF

size: few
V: TRBV10-3
CDR3: CAISERPGLAGGSQETQYF

size: medium-sized
V: TRBV2
CDR3: CASSAGQAYEQYF

size: NA
V: TRBV18
CDR3: CASSLSGNTEAFF

size: NA
V: TRBV6-5
CDR3: CASSLDSYNEQFF

size: NA
V: TRBV7-3
CDR3: CASSFLGPDDEQFF

size: NA
V: TRBV18
CDR3: CASPGLAGNEQFF

size: NA
V: TRBV5-4
CDR3: CASSLAGTRATDTQYF

size: NA
V: TRBV19
CDR3: CASNMRPRDEQFF

size: few
V: TRBV11-2
CDR3: CASSSLTSGGLDEQFF

size: NA
V: TRBV5-1
CDR3: CASSTTGTGVTEAFF

size: once
V: TRBV5-1
CDR3: CASSLGARPSTDTQYF

size: NA
V: TRBV5-5
CDR3: CASSLVLRDNEQFF

size: NA
V: TRBV11-2
CDR3: CASSLEGAGANVLTF

size: once
V: TRBV6-1
CDR3: CASRGDTVRAFF

size: NA
V: TRBV5-6
CDR3: CASRNSGRGYEQYF

size: NA
V: TRBV11-1
CDR3: CASSQPGGRLTDTQYF

size: NA
V: TRBV5-4
CDR3: CASSSPWGVTDTQYF

size: NA
V: TRBV5-1
CDR3: CASSLGTGAYEQYF

size: once
V: TRBV25-1
CDR3: CASTNGGPDTQYF